The rows below give T cell receptor beta chains drawn from one sample of a study of OX40 agonist ivuxolimab in advanced cancers. Generated by immunoSEQ multiplex PCR, the TCRdb table keeps only in-frame clones and is missing some. The data contain tens of thousands of clones, approximately 91% of them singletons. Source: CD4+ or CD8+ T cells sorted from blood, taken in a trial of the OX40 agonist ivuxolimab. Every receptor here comes from an adult with an advanced solid tumor such as melanoma, head and neck, liver or kidney cancer. CDR3s leave out the opening cysteine and the closing phenylalanine or tryptophan. The D gene is left open where the match is weak.

J: TRBJ2-4
D: .
V: TRBV4-2
CDR3: ASSQDRDPALIAKNIQY

J: TRBJ1-2
D: .
V: TRBV2
CDR3: ASSPGRFNYGYT

J: TRBJ2-1
D: TRBD1
V: TRBV5-1
CDR3: ASSSTGQYNEQF

J: TRBJ1-5
D: .
V: TRBV18
CDR3: ASSRGDEPQH

J: TRBJ2-5
D: TRBD2
V: TRBV19
CDR3: ASSPTSPTSGSRETQY

J: TRBJ1-1
D: .
V: TRBV6-1
CDR3: ASRVLEFGEAF

J: TRBJ2-5
D: .
V: TRBV6-6
CDR3: ASSYGGQETQY

J: TRBJ2-1
D: .
V: TRBV11-2
CDR3: ASSSRGSYNEQF

J: TRBJ2-2
D: .
V: TRBV7-3
CDR3: ASSLAQSGELF

J: TRBJ2-7
D: .
V: TRBV19
CDR3: ASSPGGGDYEQY

J: TRBJ1-4
D: .
V: TRBV4-1
CDR3: ASSHFRGSGEKLF

J: TRBJ1-2
D: .
V: TRBV9
CDR3: ASGRTSNYGYT

J: TRBJ1-3
D: .
V: TRBV28
CDR3: ASDRNSGNTIY

J: TRBJ1-2
D: .
V: TRBV7-6
CDR3: ASSSNRRSYT

J: TRBJ1-5
D: TRBD1
V: TRBV6-1
CDR3: ASSEYGTGASNQPQH

J: TRBJ2-1
D: .
V: TRBV6-1
CDR3: GVSHNEQF

J: TRBJ1-5
D: .
V: TRBV6-1
CDR3: ASRRGPGNNQPQH

J: TRBJ2-1
D: TRBD2
V: TRBV28
CDR3: ASKGSSGSSYNEQF

J: TRBJ2-7
D: .
V: TRBV7-9
CDR3: ASSPGLHYEQY

J: TRBJ2-7
D: .
V: TRBV21-1
CDR3: ASSKEQVSYEQY

J: TRBJ1-6
D: .
V: TRBV30
CDR3: AWSEGGGSPLH

J: TRBJ2-7
D: .
V: TRBV11-1
CDR3: ASSPDRTDEQY

J: TRBJ2-7
D: .
V: TRBV28
CDR3: ASRTGTLYEQY

J: TRBJ2-1
D: .
V: TRBV5-4
CDR3: ASSLYPSEQF

J: TRBJ2-2
D: .
V: TRBV19
CDR3: ASTGFHNTGELF

J: TRBJ2-3
D: TRBD1
V: TRBV6-5
CDR3: ASRRGTGVDTQY

J: TRBJ1-1
D: .
V: TRBV30
CDR3: AWSAQGPVGAF

J: TRBJ2-7
D: .
V: TRBV28
CDR3: ASSHSYEQY

J: TRBJ1-1
D: .
V: TRBV28
CDR3: ATRVNTEAF

J: TRBJ2-1
D: TRBD2
V: TRBV5-4
CDR3: ASSLGTSGKNEQF

J: TRBJ2-4
D: TRBD1
V: TRBV9
CDR3: ASSVGGTGVDIQY

J: TRBJ2-2
D: .
V: TRBV9
CDR3: ASSAPLNTGELF

J: TRBJ2-7
D: TRBD2
V: TRBV6-1
CDR3: ASSALAGGGLLEEQY

J: TRBJ2-7
D: TRBD1
V: TRBV2
CDR3: ASSGIGTGFVEQY

J: TRBJ2-1
D: TRBD2
V: TRBV29-1
CDR3: SVPLAGSYNEQF

J: TRBJ2-1
D: .
V: TRBV9
CDR3: ASSVGLQGEQF

J: TRBJ1-5
D: .
V: TRBV9
CDR3: ASSVAGNQPQH

J: TRBJ1-2
D: .
V: TRBV9
CDR3: ASSASGGLIGYT

J: TRBJ1-2
D: .
V: TRBV6-5
CDR3: ASSYTKTGPYGYT

J: TRBJ2-1
D: TRBD2
V: TRBV7-6
CDR3: ASSFTSGLLYNEQF

J: TRBJ1-1
D: TRBD1
V: TRBV11-3
CDR3: ASSLGTGEAF

J: TRBJ1-5
D: TRBD1
V: TRBV6-1
CDR3: ASSRQGMNQPQH

J: TRBJ2-1
D: TRBD2
V: TRBV11-3
CDR3: ASSAEGLAGNNEQF

J: TRBJ2-7
D: TRBD1
V: TRBV7-3
CDR3: ASSPGTGRHEQY

J: TRBJ2-5
D: .
V: TRBV21-1
CDR3: ASSKAVAEETQY

J: TRBJ2-1
D: .
V: TRBV28
CDR3: ASSLNGRYNEQF

J: TRBJ1-3
D: .
V: TRBV5-1
CDR3: ASSLVPPITVGRGNTIY

J: TRBJ1-3
D: .
V: TRBV4-1
CDR3: ASSQVAGIGNTIY

J: TRBJ2-2
D: .
V: TRBV6-1
CDR3: ASSEASGAVGELF

J: TRBJ2-3
D: .
V: TRBV2
CDR3: ASSEGSYSTDTQY

J: TRBJ2-7
D: .
V: TRBV6-5
CDR3: ASSYPGFHEQY

J: TRBJ2-7
D: .
V: TRBV2
CDR3: ASRQTSSYEQY

J: TRBJ2-1
D: .
V: TRBV5-4
CDR3: ASSAPLGSGNEQF

J: TRBJ1-2
D: .
V: TRBV30
CDR3: AWATGTGRGYGYT